This T cell receptor (beta chain) came from a study of blood T cell repertoires in COVID-19 (dated by TCRdb to the early 2020s). Regarding the research as a whole: Samples from collaborators originated in the United States, Italy and Spain and spanned both the acute and convalescent phases of COVID-19. The prospective study material was composed of cDNA or gDNA derived from T cells, B-cell-depleted T cells, or PBMCs. Subjects who had been exposed to COVID-19, were actively infected with it, or had recovered from it provided the deeply sampled blood TCRbeta repertoires that made up the dataset. The repertoires were released in a freely available public database meant as a resource for research on the immune response to SARS-CoV-2. Samples were obtained from the ongoing ImmuneRACE study (first 160 participants) and from some 1,300 subjects provided by 6 global collaborators. A de-identified subject ID, COVID-19 status, age in years and sex were almost always included in the sample metadata. HLA class I and class II types, where available, came from metadata supplied by the sample provider rather than from assay-based typing.

TCRbeta CDR3 regions were amplified from genomic DNA by means of the immunoSEQ Assay, a bias-controlled multiplex PCR. Per the source publication's procedure: The number of nucleated cells in each sample was estimated by amplification of reference gene primers within the assay. To quantify the absolute abundance of each unique TCRbeta CDR3 rearrangement, sequence reads were collapsed and filtered. Productive Simpson clonality was computed per sample as the square root of Simpson's diversity index over productive rearrangements. What TCRdb holds here is the immuneACCESS table cut down to in-frame rearrangements. Part of the clones is not present; checked against another copy, under half of the missing clones reflect an unresolved V gene, and the others are unexplained. V and J calls and clone size come straight from that table; D and trimming were deduced from the DNA. The sample has 110,000 to 150,000 clones on record, about nine tenths of them singletons. The ten biggest clones cover approximately 10% of the sample.

The CDR3, from cysteine to phenylalanine, totals 13 residues. Kept here is only the CDR3 DNA, which spans 39 bases and is read in frame from base 1. The germline V gene (reference sequence) gives CDR1 as LNHDA and CDR2 as SQIVND. The germline V end is reduced by 9 bases and the J end by 4 bases; junction bases left unmatched: 8. What the research found in general, with its limitations: Clinical and demographic metadata were provided uncurated, with the amount varying by source and participant.

Comments on this clone: It has no known antigen specificity. No clone much larger than this one lies a single base away; base qualities are absent.

Participants in the prospective study were enrolled through a virtual design, were aged roughly 18 to 100 years, and lived in 20 to 30 United States geographic areas. To assign participants to cohorts, the prospective study relied on clinical history that participants themselves reported in a screening survey and a study questionnaire. ImmuneRACE Cohort 3 recovered participants were defined by two consecutive negative NP/OP PCR tests, healthcare professional clearance, or symptom resolution. In the prospective study, whole blood, serum and a nasopharyngeal or oropharyngeal swab were collected from each participant by mobile phlebotomists. Additional blood draws and questionnaires over an approximately 2-month period could optionally be provided by prospective study participants. Before DNA extraction, prospective study blood samples were shipped either frozen or at room temperature.

The chain couples TRBV19 to TRBJ2-5; 7 bases in the middle match TRBD1. The sequence was obtained from a man aged 55 to 69 who had recovered from COVID-19. The material sequenced was PBMCs or T cells enriched from blood (not recorded which). CDR3 sequence: CASRDRATETQYF. The DNA sequence follows: TGTGCCAGCAGAGACAGGGCTACAGAGACCCAGTACTTC.